These 3 T cell receptor beta chains came from one sample sequenced in a study of OX40 agonist ivuxolimab in advanced cancers. Assay used: immunoSEQ multiplex PCR; TCRdb lists only in-frame clones, some missing. Among 62,000 or so clones listed, about nine tenths were seen once. The sequencing here drew on CD4+ or CD8+ T cells sorted from blood, taken in a trial of the OX40 agonist ivuxolimab. These receptors were obtained from an adult with an advanced solid tumor such as melanoma, head and neck, liver or kidney cancer.

The chain recombines TRBV18 with TRBJ2-3; 7 bases match TRBD2. V was clipped by 2 bases and J by 13 bases; unmatched bases: 15. The CDR3 has 15 residues. CDR1 and CDR2 (germline): KGHSH, LQKENI. The CDR3 region has the DNA TGTGCCAGCTCACCAGATGGCGGCCCGGGAGGCCGTGAGTATTTT. Protein: CASSPDGGPGGREYF.

The rearrangement joins TRBV25-1 to TRBJ1-1; D ambiguous. The germline V gene has CDR1 MGHDK and CDR2 SYGVNS. CDR3 size: 15 residues. Trimming shortened V by 5 bases and J by 5 bases, and 18 bases separated the two germline ends. CDR3 sequence (DNA): TGTGCCAGCAGTAGCACGGGGAATTTTGAAACTGAAGCTTTCTTT. Translating gives CASSSTGNFETEAFF.

This clone was seen a single time. The rearrangement uses TRBV30 and TRBJ2-3; TRBD2 aligns across 8 bases. The CDR3 is 15 residues long. V lost 3 bases to trimming and J lost 3 bases; unmatched junction nucleotides: 8. In germline, CDR1 is GTSNPN, CDR2 SVGIG (reference sequence). In DNA form, the CDR3 reads TGTGCCTGGAGGAGAAAGGCGGGAGGTACAGATACGCAGTATTTT. Residues: CAWRRKAGGTDTQYF. Together with reference TRBV30 and TRBJ2-3, the CDR3 gives the full variable domain: SQTIHQWPATLVQPVGSPLSLECTVEGTSNPNLYWYRQAAGRGLQLLFYSVGIGQISSEVPQNLSASRPQDRQFILSSKKLLLSDSGFYLCAWRRKAGGTDTQYFGPGTRLTVL.